This T cell receptor beta chain is from a study of blood T cell repertoires in COVID-19. Method: immunoSEQ multiplex PCR; TCRdb's copy keeps in-frame clones and lacks some. The table records 140,000 to 150,000 clones, about nine tenths of them present only once. Germline CDR1 is LGHDT and CDR2 is YNNKEL (reference sequence). The CDR3 is 16 residues long. Trimming pared 1 base from V and 0 bases from J, leaving 12 bases between. The chain links TRBV3-1 (or the pseudogene TRBV3-2) to TRBJ2-5; a possible D gene is TRBD1 (5 bases). The clonotype was recovered from a woman aged 50 to 65 with acute or convalescent COVID-19. The source material was peripheral blood. CDR3 sequence: CASSQVQGSYQETQYF. The CDR3 region has the DNA TGTGCCAGCAGCCAAGTTCAGGGATCTTACCAAGAGACCCAGTACTTC.